The 11 T cell receptor beta chains given below trace back to one sample, sequenced in a study of blood T cell repertoires in COVID-19. Clones were sequenced by immunoSEQ multiplex PCR, and TCRdb holds only the in-frame ones, with some missing. This table has under 250,000 clones, about 86% appearing once. The sequenced material came from peripheral blood. These receptors were taken from a man in his 60s with acute or convalescent COVID-19.

This clone was detected only once. The chain employs TRBV7-9 and TRBJ2-3; the match to TRBD2 covers 10 bases. CDR1 and CDR2 from the germline V gene are SEHNR and FQNEAQ (reference sequence). The CDR3 length is 15 residues. Trimming at V came to 6 bases and at J to 3 bases, leaving 6 bases not matched to a gene. The CDR3 is CASRPTSGITDTQYF. As DNA, the CDR3 is TGTGCCAGCAGACCTACTAGCGGGATAACAGATACGCAGTATTTT. The whole variable domain, filled in from reference TRBV7-9 and TRBJ2-3, reads DTGVSQNPRHKITKRGQNVTFRCDPISEHNRLYWYRQTLGQGPEFLTYFQNEAQLEKSRLLSDRFSAERPKGSFSTLEIQRTEQGDSAMYLCASRPTSGITDTQYFGPGTRLTVL.

The chain employs TRBV5-5 and TRBJ2-7, with TRBD1 matching over 9 bases. Germline CDR1 and CDR2: SGHKS and YYEKEE (reference sequence). The CDR3 spans 13 residues. Trimming removed 1 base from V and 7 bases from J; junction bases left unmatched: 3. CDR3 DNA: TGTGCCAGCAGCTTGTTGGACAGGGGAGAGCAGTACTTC. This translates into CASSLLDRGEQYF.

This chain joins TRBV7-3 and TRBJ1-2, with D perhaps TRBD1 (5 bases). This CDR3 is 13 amino acids long. Germline V gene data show CDR1 as SGHTA and CDR2 as FQGTGA. The V end was cut by 5 bases, the J end by 8 bases, with 15 bases between. The CDR3 DNA reads TGTGCCAGCAGCCCGGCAGGGCAAGGGGGCTACACCTTC. It is translated as CASSPAGQGGYTF.

J is TRBJ1-2 and V is TRBV27, with TRBD1 matching 7 bases. Germline loops: CDR1 MNHEY, CDR2 SMNVEV (reference sequence). The ends lost 5 bases at V and 11 bases at J; junction bases unmatched: 20. This CDR3 has 16 residues. The CDR3 sequence is CASSGGPGQFFIGYTF. The CDR3 nucleotides are TGTGCCAGCAGTGGGGGACCGGGACAGTTTTTTATTGGGTACACCTTC.

J is TRBJ2-3 and V is TRBV5-4; 8 bases map to TRBD2. Germline values: CDR1 SGHNT, CDR2 YYREEE (reference sequence). CDR3 length equals 17 residues. V shed 4 bases, J shed 0 bases, and the junction held 10 bases outside the gene matches. DNA for the CDR3: TGTGCCAGCAGCCAAGCCTCGGGGGGGCCGAGCACAGATACGCAGTATTTT. This encodes CASSQASGGPSTDTQYF.

The J gene is TRBJ2-2, the V gene TRBV28; TRBD2 matches at 13 bases. CDR1 MDHEN and CDR2 SYDVKM come from the germline V gene. V lost 5 bases and J lost 6; bases outside the gene matches: 9. This CDR3 spans 17 amino acids. The CDR3 sequence: CASSPTSGRDWAGELFF. The CDR3 DNA sequence: TGTGCCAGCAGTCCCACTAGCGGGAGGGACTGGGCCGGGGAGCTGTTTTTT.

V is TRBV24-1 and J is TRBJ2-1; 13 nucleotides agree with TRBD2. Germline trimming cut 7 bases from V and 0 bases from J; bases unmatched to any gene: 2. Per the germline V gene, CDR1 is KGHDR and CDR2 is SFDVKD. This CDR3 spans 16 amino acids. This CDR3 is CATSRLAGGSYNEQFF. The CDR3 nucleotides are TGTGCCACCAGCAGACTAGCGGGAGGCTCCTACAATGAGCAGTTCTTC.

This clone was recorded only once. The rearrangement links TRBV6-5 to TRBJ2-5; 9 nucleotides line up with TRBD1. Germline V lookup: CDR1 MNHEY, CDR2 SVGAGI. V shed 7 bases and J 5 bases; nucleotides not matched to a gene: 8. The CDR3 spans 14 residues. CDR3 sequence reads: CASIDTGGLETQYF. The CDR3 DNA is TGTGCCAGCATAGATACAGGGGGCCTGGAGACCCAGTACTTC.

The V call is TRBV6-4, the J call TRBJ2-6; 9 bases are a match to TRBD2. In germline, CDR1 is MRHNA, CDR2 SNTAGT. Germline trimming cut 5 bases from V and 0 bases from J; bases unmatched to any gene: 5. CDR3 length equals 17 residues. In DNA, the CDR3 is TGTGCCAGCAGTATAGCGGGAGAGGGCTCTGGGGCCAACGTCCTGACTTTC. Protein: CASSIAGEGSGANVLTF.

The chain employs TRBV5-1 and TRBJ2-2; 7 nucleotides match TRBD1. CDR1 and CDR2 (germline): SGHRS, YFSETQ. J lost 1 base, V lost 3 bases, and 3 bases had no gene match. The length of the CDR3 is 15 residues. The CDR3 loop reads CASSWGTENTGELFF. The DNA for the CDR3 is TGCGCCAGCAGCTGGGGGACAGAGAACACCGGGGAGCTGTTTTTT.

The chain employs TRBV11-1 and TRBJ1-4; perhaps TRBD1 as D (6 bases). Per germline, CDR1 SGHAT and CDR2 FQDESV (reference sequence). The CDR3 consists of 15 residues. V lost 3 bases and J 6 bases, leaving 14 bases between the germline ends. The CDR3 loop reads CASSLVGAGDEKLFF. The CDR3 region has the DNA TGTGCCAGCAGCTTGGTCGGGGCAGGGGATGAAAAACTGTTTTTT. The variable domain in full, completed from reference TRBV11-1 and TRBJ1-4, reads EAEVAQSPRYKITEKSQAVAFWCDPISGHATLYWYRQILGQGPELLVQFQDESVVDDSQLPKDRFSAERLKGVDSTLKIQPAELGDSAMYLCASSLVGAGDEKLFFGSGTQLSVL.